Below, 19 T cell receptor beta chains from the same sample are listed, as sequenced in a study of T-cell reconstitution after alpha-beta-depleted transplantation in children. TCRbeta library preparation incorporated unique molecular identifiers. One entry per CDR3 protein, called by TCRdb with MiXCR from the PCR reads. The sample lists 600,000 to 700,000 distinct CDR3 sequences, about 15% seen once, with around 0.96% in the top ten. Specimen: PBMCs from the stem cell graft donor, collected from the stem cell graft. These receptor sequences come from a human donor who donated a stem cell graft to a child with acute myeloid leukemia.

The rearrangement joins TRBV11-2 to TRBJ2-1; D might be TRBD1 or TRBD2, each matching 7 bases. V shed 4 bases and J shed 0 bases, with 19 bases lying between them. The CDR3 has 18 amino acids. CDR1 is SGHAT, CDR2 FQNNGV, per germline. CDR3 DNA: TGTGCCAGCAGCTCAATCCACCCAGGGGGGGACTCCTACAATGAGCAGTTCTTC. Protein sequence: CASSSIHPGGDSYNEQFF. Looking up the rest from reference TRBV11-2 and TRBJ2-1 gives the full variable domain: EAGVAQSPRYKIIEKRQSVAFWCNPISGHATLYWYQQILGQGPKLLIQFQNNGVVDDSQLPKDRFSAERLKGVDSTLKIQPAKLEDSAVYLCASSSIHPGGDSYNEQFFGPGTRLTVL.

The rearrangement links TRBV13 to TRBJ2-3; no reliable D call. The CDR3 totals 15 residues. V was trimmed by 2 bases and J by 0 bases, leaving 9 bases between them. Germline CDR1 reads PRHDT; CDR2 reads FYEKMQ (reference sequence). The CDR3 protein is CASSLFLASTDTQYF. In DNA form, the CDR3 reads TGTGCCAGCAGCTTATTTTTAGCTAGCACAGATACGCAGTATTTT.

The genes are TRBV5-1 and TRBJ2-2; unclear D gene. V was pared by 5 bases and J by 1 base, with 6 bases between. Germline V gene data show CDR1 as SGHRS and CDR2 as YFSETQ. This CDR3 has 13 residues. The CDR3 DNA reads TGCGCCAGCAGTGGAGAGAACACCGGGGAGCTGTTTTTT. It yields the protein CASSGENTGELFF.

This clonotype has ten or more counts. The rearrangement links TRBV7-9 to TRBJ1-1; 7 bases are shared with TRBD1. The CDR3 totals 15 residues. Germline values: CDR1 SEHNR, CDR2 FQNEAQ (reference sequence). Losses at the gene ends were 6 bases for V and 5 bases for J; bases not matched to a gene: 12. CDR3 sequence: CASSSNRGGRTEAFF. Written as DNA, the CDR3 is TGTGCCAGCAGTTCTAACAGGGGAGGGAGGACTGAAGCTTTCTTT.

In this sample, this clonotype turned up many times. V gene TRBV20-1 combines with J gene TRBJ2-7, with D unresolved. The CDR3 length is 12 residues. The V and J ends lost 3 bases and 2 bases respectively, with 8 bases between them. Germline V gene lookup returns CDR1 DFQATT and CDR2 SNEGSKA (reference sequence). The CDR3 sequence is CSARSQTYEQYF. In DNA, the CDR3 is TGCAGTGCTAGGTCGCAGACCTACGAGCAGTACTTC.

This clonotype was seen repeatedly, ten times or more. The rearrangement links TRBV7-9 to TRBJ1-2, with D hard to call. Germline lookup yields CDR1 SEHNR and CDR2 FQNEAQ (reference sequence). The V end lost 4 bases, the J end lost 4 bases, and 10 bases lay between the germline ends. The CDR3 extends over 13 amino acids. DNA for the CDR3: TGTGCCAGCAGCTACACAGTTTCCTATGGCTACACCTTC. Protein product: CASSYTVSYGYTF.

The table lists this clonotype with many counts. The chain combines TRBV7-9 with TRBJ1-2, with D possibly matching TRBD1 (6 bases). Germline assignment: CDR1 SEHNR and CDR2 FQNEAQ (reference sequence). There are 14 residues in the CDR3. Trimming took off 3 bases at V and 10 bases at J, with 18 bases between the two ends. The CDR3 sequence: CASSLSGTLYVYTF. The CDR3 region has the DNA TGTGCCAGCAGCTTGTCCGGGACACTCTACGTCTACACCTTC.

This clonotype was detected a few times. The chain recombines TRBV6-1 with TRBJ2-3; no clear D. V was cut by 6 bases and J by 7 bases, with 17 bases left in between. The germline gives CDR1 MNHNS, CDR2 SASEGT. There are 14 residues in the CDR3. The CDR3 DNA is TGTGCCAGCAGGGCCGGACCCTATACCAATACGCAGTATTTT. It specifies CASRAGPYTNTQYF.

This clonotype was seen more than once but under ten times. CDR3 nucleotides: TGCAGTGCTCCCCCCTCACACACAGATACGCAGTATTTT. Encoded protein: CSAPPSHTDTQYF. The J gene is TRBJ2-3, the V gene TRBV20-1; D is uncertain. CDR3 length: 13 residues. V lost 5 bases to trimming and J lost 2 bases, with 11 bases between them. The germline gives CDR1 DFQATT, CDR2 SNEGSKA (reference sequence).

In this sample, this clonotype turned up many times. The chain is built from TRBV20-1 and TRBJ2-7; the match to TRBD1 covers 9 bases. The CDR3 has 14 amino acids. Germline V CDR1 and CDR2: DFQATT, SNEGSKA (reference sequence). V lost 1 base, J lost 5 bases, and 6 bases stayed unmatched. The CDR3 sequence is CSARVTGGDHEQYV. CDR3 DNA: TGCAGTGCTAGAGTTACAGGGGGCGACCACGAGCAGTACGTC.

Notes on this clonotype: With a much larger clone just one base away, this may be a read error. The V and J genes are TRBV9 and TRBJ2-7; no clear D gene. CDR1 SGDLS and CDR2 YYNGEE come from the germline V gene. This CDR3 comprises 12 residues. This chain's CDR3 is CAGSTLQLEQYF. CDR3 DNA sequence: TGTGCCGGCAGTACTTTACAGCTCGAGCAGTACTTC. Variable domain in full (rest from reference TRBV9 and TRBJ2-7): DSGVTQTPKHLITATGQRVTLRCSPRSGDLSVYWYQQSLDQGLQFLIQYYNGEERAKGNILERFSAQQFPDLHSELNLSSLELGDSALYFCAGSTLQLEQYFGPGTRLTVT.

This chain joins TRBV12-3 or TRBV12-4 and TRBJ1-1; D is possibly TRBD1 (5 bases). V lost 6 bases and J 1 base, leaving 12 bases between the germline ends. The CDR3 runs 14 residues. CDR3 nucleotide sequence: TGTGCCAGCAGAACCGGGACGGCGAACACTGAAGCTTTCTTT. This sequence encodes CASRTGTANTEAFF.

This chain connects TRBV7-2 to TRBJ1-2; a possible D gene is TRBD1 (5 bases). CDR3 length: 13 residues. The germline V gene encodes CDR1 SGHTA and CDR2 FQGNSA. Trimming removed 3 bases from V and 5 bases from J, with 10 bases in between. The CDR3 nucleotides are TGTGCCAGCAGCTTCGGGACTCTTTATGGCTACACCTTC. Amino acid sequence: CASSFGTLYGYTF.

This clonotype has ten or more counts. The V and J genes are TRBV6-2 or TRBV6-3 and TRBJ2-7; TRBD1 is a possible D gene (6 bases). The CDR3 is made up of 15 amino acids. Germline CDR1 MNHEY, CDR2 SVGEGT. Between the trimmed V and J ends, which lost 5 bases and 0 bases, there was a span of 14 bases. CDR3 DNA: TGTGCCAGCAGTAACCGGACAGAGGCCTCCTACGAGCAGTACTTC. It yields the protein CASSNRTEASYEQYF.

This clonotype was seen many times. The rearrangement uses TRBV12-3 or TRBV12-4 and TRBJ2-7; no definite D call. This CDR3 spans 13 amino acids. V was trimmed by 2 bases and J by 3 bases, leaving 8 bases between them. The CDR3 sequence: CASSLRVDYEQYF. The CDR3 bases are TGTGCCAGCAGTTTAAGGGTAGACTACGAGCAGTACTTC.

This clonotype occurred many times. The rearrangement links TRBV20-1 to TRBJ1-2, with 8 bases matching TRBD1. The CDR3 is 13 amino acids. V was pared by 6 bases and J by 0 bases, with 3 bases of the junction left unmatched. Germline-derived CDR1 and CDR2 are DFQATT and SNEGSKA (reference sequence). The CDR3, as DNA: TGCAGTGCGAGACAGGGGTCTAACTATGGCTACACCTTC. It specifies CSARQGSNYGYTF.

This clonotype occurred many times. V usage is TRBV5-6 and J usage is TRBJ1-1; D is uncertain. The CDR3 runs to 15 residues. V lost 4 bases and J 0 bases, leaving 13 bases between the germline ends. In germline, CDR1 is SGHDT, CDR2 YYEEEE. In DNA form, the CDR3 reads TGTGCCAGCAGCCAGATCACCGTAATGAACACTGAAGCTTTCTTT. This codes for CASSQITVMNTEAFF.

As to this clonotype: A read error may be the cause here, since a much bigger clone is one base away. The chain employs TRBV20-1 and TRBJ1-2; D unresolved. This CDR3 spans 12 amino acids. Germline lookup yields CDR1 DFQATT and CDR2 SNEGSKA (reference sequence). The CDR3 spells CSASASYYGHTF. The CDR3 DNA reads TGCAGTGCTAGTGCGTCTTACTATGGCCACACCTTC.

This clonotype was seen a single time. The V call is TRBV5-4, the J call TRBJ2-1; D is unclear. CDR3 length equals 13 residues. In germline, CDR1 is SGHNT, CDR2 YYREEE (reference sequence). The V gene lost 4 bases and the J gene lost 7 bases, with 12 bases spanning the gap. The CDR3 region is CASSPQPRNEQFF. CDR3 DNA: TGTGCCAGCAGCCCACAACCACGGAATGAGCAGTTCTTC.